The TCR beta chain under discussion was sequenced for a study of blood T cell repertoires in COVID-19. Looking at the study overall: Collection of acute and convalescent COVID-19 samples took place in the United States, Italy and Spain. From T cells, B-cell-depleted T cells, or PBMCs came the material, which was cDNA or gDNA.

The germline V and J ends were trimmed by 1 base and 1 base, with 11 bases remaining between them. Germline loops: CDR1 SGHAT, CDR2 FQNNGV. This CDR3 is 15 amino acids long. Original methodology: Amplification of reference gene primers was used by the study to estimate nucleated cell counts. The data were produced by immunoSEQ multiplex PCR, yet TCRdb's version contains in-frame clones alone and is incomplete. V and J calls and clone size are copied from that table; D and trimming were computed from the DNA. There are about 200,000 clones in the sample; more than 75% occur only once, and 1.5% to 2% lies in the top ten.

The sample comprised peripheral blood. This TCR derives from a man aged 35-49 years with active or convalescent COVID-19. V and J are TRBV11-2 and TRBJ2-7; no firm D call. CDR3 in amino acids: CASSLGGSTSYEQYF. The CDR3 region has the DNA TGTGCCAGCAGCTTAGGAGGCAGTACGTCCTACGAGCAGTACTTC.